These 8 T cell receptor beta chains share one sample of origin, sequenced in a study of T cells in localized non-small cell lung cancer. TCRdb keeps only in-frame clones here, not all; method: immunoSEQ multiplex PCR. The sample lists under 45,000 clones; 65% to 90% were seen once. This sample comprised PBMCs, obtained before any cancer treatment. All receptors derive from a man aged 35 to 70 with stage II lung adenocarcinoma.

The gene calls are TRBV6-1 and TRBJ1-5, with D maybe TRBD1 (5 bases). Trimming took off 6 bases at V and 7 bases at J, with 13 bases between the two ends. This CDR3 has 13 residues. From germline, CDR1 is MNHNS and CDR2 SASEGT. The CDR3 DNA is TGTGCCAGCAGAGCCGGGACTGACCAGCCCCAGCATTTT. Protein product: CASRAGTDQPQHF.

This clone came up once. V is TRBV2 and J is TRBJ1-5; D ambiguous. The germline V gene encodes CDR1 SNHLY and CDR2 FYNNEI. V was clipped by 6 bases and J by 1 base, with 10 bases between them. The CDR3 covers 14 residues. The CDR3 DNA reads as TGTGCCAGCAGGGAGCTTTTAAGCAATCAGCCCCAGCATTTT. Protein product: CASRELLSNQPQHF.

As concerns this clone: The junction departs from the called germline gene at one end, perhaps through a read error. This rearrangement joins TRBV6-1 to TRBJ1-1, with 8 bases identical to TRBD1. The CDR3 consists of 14 residues. From germline, CDR1 is MNHNS and CDR2 SASEGT. CDR3 in amino acids: CASREALAGGRAFF. DNA of the CDR3: TGTGCCAGCAGGGAAGCTCTCGCAGGGGGCAGAGCTTTCTTT.

This rearrangement joins TRBV11-2 to TRBJ2-3; a possible D gene is TRBD2 (5 bases). V was clipped by 1 base and J by 6 bases, with 11 bases between them. Germline assignment: CDR1 SGHAT and CDR2 FQNNGV. The CDR3 has 14 amino acids. The CDR3 spells CASSLGPGWDTQYF. The CDR3 DNA follows: TGTGCCAGCAGCTTAGGCCCGGGGTGGGATACGCAGTATTTT.

The chain has TRBV20-1 and TRBJ2-1; D is undetermined. CDR1 and CDR2 from the germline V gene are DFQATT and SNEGSKA (reference sequence). The CDR3 has 11 amino acids. With 3 bases removed from V and 10 bases from J, the gap between germline ends came to 10 bases. As DNA, the CDR3 is TGCAGTGCTAGTGGTCTACAGGAGCAGTTCTTC. It yields the protein CSASGLQEQFF.

J is TRBJ2-7 and V is TRBV14; D unclear. The germline gives CDR1 SGHDN, CDR2 FVKESK. The CDR3 is made up of 12 amino acids. V was trimmed by 4 bases and J by 0 bases, leaving 4 bases between them. CDR3 bases: TGTGCCAGCAGCCCCTCCTCCTACGAGCAGTACTTC. It is translated as CASSPSSYEQYF.

The rearrangement uses TRBV27 and TRBJ2-1; maybe TRBD1 (5 bases). This CDR3 is built from 15 residues. Trimming stripped 5 bases from V and 2 bases from J, with 13 bases between. Germline values: CDR1 MNHEY, CDR2 SMNVEV (reference sequence). CDR3 sequence (DNA): TGTGCCAGCAGTGACACAGGTGCTCCCTACAATGAGCAGTTCTTC. This sequence encodes CASSDTGAPYNEQFF.

The chain uses TRBV27 and TRBJ1-5; tentatively, D is TRBD1 (6 bases). CDR3 length equals 13 residues. Per the germline V gene, CDR1 is MNHEY and CDR2 is SMNVEV (reference sequence). The V end lost 6 bases, the J end lost 4 bases, and 10 bases lay between the germline ends. The CDR3, as DNA: TGTGCCAGCAGATACAGGGAGAATCAGCCCCAGCATTTT. Amino acids: CASRYRENQPQHF.